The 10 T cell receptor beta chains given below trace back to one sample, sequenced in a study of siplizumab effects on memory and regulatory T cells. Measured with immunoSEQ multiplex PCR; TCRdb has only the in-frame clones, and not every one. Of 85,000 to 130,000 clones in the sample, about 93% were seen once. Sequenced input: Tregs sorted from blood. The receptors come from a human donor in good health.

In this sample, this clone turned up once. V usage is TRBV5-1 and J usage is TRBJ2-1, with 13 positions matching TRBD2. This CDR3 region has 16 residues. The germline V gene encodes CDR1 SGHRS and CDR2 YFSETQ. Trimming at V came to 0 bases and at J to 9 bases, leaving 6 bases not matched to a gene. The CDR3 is CASSLELAGGQGEQFF. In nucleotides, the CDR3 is TGCGCCAGCAGCTTGGAACTAGCGGGGGGGCAAGGTGAGCAGTTCTTC.

CDR3 sequence (DNA): TGTGCCAGCAGCGGGGGACAGTCCAATCAGCCCCAGCATTTT. Translation: CASSGGQSNQPQHF. The chain carries TRBV9 and TRBJ1-5, with 7 nucleotides matching TRBD1. Trimming took 3 bases from V and 3 from J; bases not matched to a gene: 3. The CDR3 has 14 residues. Germline values: CDR1 SGDLS, CDR2 YYNGEE.

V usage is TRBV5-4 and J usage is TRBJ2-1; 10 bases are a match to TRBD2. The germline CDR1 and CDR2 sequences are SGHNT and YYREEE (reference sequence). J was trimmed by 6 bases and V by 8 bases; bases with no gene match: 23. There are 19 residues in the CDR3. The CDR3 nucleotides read TGTGCCAGTTCGGGATTCAGCGGGAGGGTCGCTCAACGCCTCAATGAGCAGTTCTTC. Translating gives CASSGFSGRVAQRLNEQFF.

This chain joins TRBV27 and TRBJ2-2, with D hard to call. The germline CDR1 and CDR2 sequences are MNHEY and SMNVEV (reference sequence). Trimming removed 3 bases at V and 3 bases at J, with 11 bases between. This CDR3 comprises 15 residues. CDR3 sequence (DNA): TGTGCCAGCAGTTTTGCCTCGGCGTACACCGGGGAGCTGTTTTTT. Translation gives CASSFASAYTGELFF.

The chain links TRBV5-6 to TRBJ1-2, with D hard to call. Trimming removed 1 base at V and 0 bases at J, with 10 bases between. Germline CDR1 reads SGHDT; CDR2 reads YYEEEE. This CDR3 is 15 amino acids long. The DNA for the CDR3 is TGTGCCAGCAGCTTGCTCGGATCGCCTAACTATGGCTACACCTTC. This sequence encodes CASSLLGSPNYGYTF.

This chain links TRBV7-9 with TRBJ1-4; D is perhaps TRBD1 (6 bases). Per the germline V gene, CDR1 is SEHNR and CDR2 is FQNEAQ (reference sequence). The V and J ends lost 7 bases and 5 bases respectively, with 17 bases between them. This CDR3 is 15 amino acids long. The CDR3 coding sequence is TGTGCCAGCACCCTATTGGGGGGGCCGAATGAAAAACTGTTTTTT. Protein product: CASTLLGGPNEKLFF.

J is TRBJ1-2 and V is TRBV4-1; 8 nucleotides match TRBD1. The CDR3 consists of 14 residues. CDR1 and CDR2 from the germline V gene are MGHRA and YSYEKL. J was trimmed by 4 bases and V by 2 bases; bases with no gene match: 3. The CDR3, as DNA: TGCGCCAGCAGCCAATTGACAGGGGTCTATGGCTACACCTTC. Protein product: CASSQLTGVYGYTF.

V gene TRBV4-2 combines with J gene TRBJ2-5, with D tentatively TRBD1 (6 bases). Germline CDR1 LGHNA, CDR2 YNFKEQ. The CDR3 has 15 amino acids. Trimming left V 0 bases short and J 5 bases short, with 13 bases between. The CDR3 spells CASSQDHRVWETQYF. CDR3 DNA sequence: TGTGCCAGCAGCCAAGACCACAGGGTGTGGGAGACCCAGTACTTC.

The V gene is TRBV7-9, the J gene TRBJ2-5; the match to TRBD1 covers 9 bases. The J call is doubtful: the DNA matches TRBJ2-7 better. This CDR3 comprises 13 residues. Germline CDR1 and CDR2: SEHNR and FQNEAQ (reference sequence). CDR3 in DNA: TGTGCCAGCAGCGGACAGGGGATCTACGAGCAGTACTTC. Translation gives CASSGQGIYEQYF.

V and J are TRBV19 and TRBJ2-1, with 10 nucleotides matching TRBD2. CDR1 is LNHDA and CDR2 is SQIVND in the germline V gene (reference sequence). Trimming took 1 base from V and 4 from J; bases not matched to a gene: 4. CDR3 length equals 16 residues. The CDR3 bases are TGTGCCAGTAGTATAGGCCCTAGCGGGGGTTACAATGAGCAGTTCTTC. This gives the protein CASSIGPSGGYNEQFF.